This T cell receptor beta chain was obtained from a study of T-cell memory formation after mild COVID-19. Broader study findings: The study found contracting CD4+ clones mainly in CM and EM and contracting CD8+ clones in EMRA.

A 5'RACE reaction primed in the constant segment made cDNA libraries of TCR alpha and TCR beta, and these carried sample barcodes and UMIs. TCRdb fed the 5' RACE reads into MiXCR, producing one record per CDR3 protein. Of some 210,000 distinct CDR3 sequences listed, roughly 18% are singletons. For this clonotype: The antigen is undetermined.

The sample taken for sequencing was PBMCs or a T cell subset sorted from them (not recorded which). The sequence was obtained from an adult woman who had mild COVID-19 (a few samples of this study predate the infection). Cell type and time point are not known.

The CDR3 sequence: CASCDSGGTYNEQFF. The CDR3 nucleotides read TGTGCCAGCTGTGATAGCGGGGGTACCTACAATGAGCAGTTCTTC. The chain couples TRBV7-9 to TRBJ2-1, with 9 bases aligning to TRBD2. Germline V gives CDR1 SEHNR, CDR2 FQNEAQ (reference sequence). The V and J ends lost 8 bases and 2 bases, in that order; junction bases with no gene match: 7. This CDR3 has 15 residues.